The next 10 T cell receptor beta chains were all read from a single sample in a study of cytomegalovirus exposure and HLA in healthy donors. Researchers ran the PCR with 60 Vbeta and 13 Jbeta primers. The table came from immunoSEQ multiplex PCR; TCRdb's copy has only in-frame clones and leaves some out. The sample has about 160,000 clones, 75% to 90% seen once; the top ten hold roughly 5%. The sample taken for sequencing was PBMCs. Receptors originate from a man aged 25-45 years in good health and CMV-seronegative.

The chain joins TRBV27 to TRBJ2-7; unclear D gene. From germline, CDR1 is MNHEY and CDR2 SMNVEV (reference sequence). Trimming removed 5 bases at V and 7 bases at J, with 24 bases between. The CDR3 totals 16 residues. CDR3 coding DNA: TGTGCCAGCAGTCCTTTTTGGGTAAGGAGCGAACAAGAGCAGTACTTC. Residues: CASSPFWVRSEQEQYF.

The J gene is TRBJ2-4, the V gene TRBV6-4; D not certain. V dropped 10 bases and J dropped 2 bases, with 12 bases sitting between them. CDR1 is MRHNA and CDR2 is SNTAGT in the germline V gene. The CDR3 has 13 residues. The CDR3 sequence is CATYGYTKNIQYF. In DNA, the CDR3 is TGTGCCACCTACGGGTATACCAAAAACATTCAGTACTTC.

The chain has TRBV29-1 and TRBJ2-2; TRBD2 agrees at 7 bases. Looked up from germline, CDR1 is SQVTM and CDR2 is ANQGSEA. This CDR3 is 12 amino acids long. J lost 6 bases, V lost 8 bases, and 6 bases had no gene match. This CDR3 reads CSLVGRAGELFF. The CDR3 DNA follows: TGCAGCCTGGTGGGGAGGGCCGGGGAGCTGTTTTTT.

V and J are TRBV25-1 and TRBJ2-3, with 7 bases matching TRBD2. The germline V gene has CDR1 MGHDK and CDR2 SYGVNS. J gave up 7 bases and V 1 base, and 5 bases lay outside the gene matches. CDR3 length equals 14 residues. The CDR3 here is CASSEFGEGHTQYF. The CDR3 DNA sequence: TGTGCCAGCAGTGAATTTGGGGAGGGCCATACGCAGTATTTT.

Written as DNA, the CDR3 is TGTGCCAGCAGCGCCCAGGGCCCAATGAACACTGAAGCTTTCTTT. Translating it yields CASSAQGPMNTEAFF. The chain recombines TRBV5-4 with TRBJ1-1; tentatively, D is TRBD1 (5 bases). The length of the CDR3 is 15 residues. V was shortened by 4 bases and J by 0 bases, with 13 bases between the two germline ends. The germline V gene encodes CDR1 SGHNT and CDR2 YYREEE (reference sequence). The full variable domain, completed using reference TRBV5-4 and TRBJ1-1, is ETGVTQSPTHLIKTRGQQVTLRCSSQSGHNTVSWYQQALGQGPQFIFQYYREEENGRGNFPPRFSGLQFPNYSSELNVNALELDDSALYLCASSAQGPMNTEAFFGQGTRLTVV.

The chain recombines TRBV19 with TRBJ2-5, with TRBD1 matching over 7 bases. Germline trimming cut 3 bases from V and 2 bases from J; bases unmatched to any gene: 6. In germline, CDR1 is LNHDA, CDR2 SQIVND (reference sequence). The length of the CDR3 is 15 residues. The DNA for the CDR3 is TGTGCCAGTAGTATGAGACCGGGACAGCAAGAGACCCAGTACTTC. Encoded protein: CASSMRPGQQETQYF.

The V gene is TRBV6-6, the J gene TRBJ1-6, with a possible D match to TRBD1 (5 bases). This CDR3 comprises 15 residues. V gave up 8 bases and J gave up 1 base, with 12 bases separating them. Germline V CDR1 and CDR2: MNHNY, SVGAGI (reference sequence). In nucleotides, the CDR3 is TGTGCCAGCGAGACAGAAAGGTCCTATAATTCACCCCTCCACTTT. It yields the protein CASETERSYNSPLHF.

V and J are TRBV6-6 and TRBJ2-1, with 9 bases that match TRBD1. The CDR3 has 16 amino acids. After removal of 0 bases from V and 5 bases from J, the junction contained 5 bases not matched to a gene. Germline V gives CDR1 MNHNY, CDR2 SVGAGI (reference sequence). The CDR3 DNA follows: TGTGCCAGCAGTTACTCGGGGACAGGGACACACAATGAGCAGTTCTTC. It translates to CASSYSGTGTHNEQFF.

The V call is TRBV28, the J call TRBJ2-7, with D possibly being TRBD2 (6 bases). Germline V gives CDR1 MDHEN, CDR2 SYDVKM. Trimming stripped 3 bases from V and 1 base from J, with 16 bases between. The CDR3 is made up of 16 amino acids. The CDR3 nucleotides are TGTGCCAGCAGTTTGGAGACAAAGGCGGGGTCCTACGAGCAGTACTTC. Translated: CASSLETKAGSYEQYF.

The chain is built from TRBV7-2 and TRBJ2-3; the match to TRBD2 covers 10 bases. V lost 1 base and J lost 6; bases outside the gene matches: 7. The CDR3 loop spans 16 amino acids. Looked up from germline, CDR1 is SGHTA and CDR2 is FQGNSA. The CDR3: CASSLGRSGGADTQYF. In DNA form, the CDR3 reads TGTGCCAGCAGCTTAGGTAGAAGCGGGGGGGCGGATACGCAGTATTTT.